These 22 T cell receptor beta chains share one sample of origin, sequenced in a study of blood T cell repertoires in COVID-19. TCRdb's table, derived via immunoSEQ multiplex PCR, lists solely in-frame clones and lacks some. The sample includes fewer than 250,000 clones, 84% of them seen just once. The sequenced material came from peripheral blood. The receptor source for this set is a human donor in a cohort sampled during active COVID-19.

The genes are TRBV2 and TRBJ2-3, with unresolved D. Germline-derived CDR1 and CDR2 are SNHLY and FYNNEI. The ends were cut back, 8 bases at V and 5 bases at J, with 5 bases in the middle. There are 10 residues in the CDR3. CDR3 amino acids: CASGVDTQYF. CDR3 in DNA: TGTGCCAGCGGAGTAGATACGCAGTATTTT.

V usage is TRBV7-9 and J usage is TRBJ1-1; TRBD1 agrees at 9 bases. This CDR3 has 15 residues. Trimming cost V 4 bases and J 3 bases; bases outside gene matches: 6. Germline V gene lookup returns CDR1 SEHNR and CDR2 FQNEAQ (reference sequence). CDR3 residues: CASSSGQGGDTEAFF. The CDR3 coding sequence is TGTGCCAGCAGCTCGGGACAGGGCGGTGACACTGAAGCTTTCTTT.

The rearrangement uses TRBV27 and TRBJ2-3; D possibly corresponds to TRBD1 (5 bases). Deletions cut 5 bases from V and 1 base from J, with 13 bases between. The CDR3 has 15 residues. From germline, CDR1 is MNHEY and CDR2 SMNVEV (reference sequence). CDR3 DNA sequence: TGTGCCAGCAGTCGCAGGGTGACCCGCACAGATACGCAGTATTTT. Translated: CASSRRVTRTDTQYF.

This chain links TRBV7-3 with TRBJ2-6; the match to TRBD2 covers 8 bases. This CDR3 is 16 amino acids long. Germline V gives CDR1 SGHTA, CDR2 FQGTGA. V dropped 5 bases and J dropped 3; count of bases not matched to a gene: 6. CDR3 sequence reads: CASSIPSGSGANVLTF. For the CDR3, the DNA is TGTGCCAGCAGCATTCCGAGCGGGAGTGGGGCCAACGTCCTGACTTTC. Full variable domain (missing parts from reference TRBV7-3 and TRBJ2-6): GAGVSQTPSNKVTEKGKYVELRCDPISGHTALYWYRQSLGQGPEFLIYFQGTGAADDSGLPNDRFFAVRPEGSVSTLKIQRTERGDSAVYLCASSIPSGSGANVLTFGAGSRLTVL.

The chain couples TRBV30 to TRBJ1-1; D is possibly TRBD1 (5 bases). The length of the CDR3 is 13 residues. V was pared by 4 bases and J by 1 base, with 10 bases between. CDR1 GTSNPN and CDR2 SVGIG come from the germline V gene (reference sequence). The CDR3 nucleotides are TGTGCCTGGACGAGACAGACGAACACTGAAGCTTTCTTT. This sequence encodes CAWTRQTNTEAFF. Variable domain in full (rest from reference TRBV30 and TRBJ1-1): SQTIHQWPATLVQPVGSPLSLECTVEGTSNPNLYWYRQAAGRGLQLLFYSVGIGQISSEVPQNLSASRPQDRQFILSSKKLLLSDSGFYLCAWTRQTNTEAFFGQGTRLTVV.

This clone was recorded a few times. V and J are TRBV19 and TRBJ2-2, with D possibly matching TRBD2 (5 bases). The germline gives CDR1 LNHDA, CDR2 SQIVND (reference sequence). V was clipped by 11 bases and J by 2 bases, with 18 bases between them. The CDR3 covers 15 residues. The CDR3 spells CAVRPGSLNTGELFF. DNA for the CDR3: TGTGCCGTCCGACCGGGGAGCCTAAACACCGGGGAGCTGTTTTTT.

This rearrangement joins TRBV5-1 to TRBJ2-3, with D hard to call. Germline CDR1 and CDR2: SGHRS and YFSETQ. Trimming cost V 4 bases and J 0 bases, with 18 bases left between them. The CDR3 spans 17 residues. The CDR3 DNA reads TGCGCCAGCAGCGCGTACCCAGGTTCTCTTAGCACAGATACGCAGTATTTT. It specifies CASSAYPGSLSTDTQYF.

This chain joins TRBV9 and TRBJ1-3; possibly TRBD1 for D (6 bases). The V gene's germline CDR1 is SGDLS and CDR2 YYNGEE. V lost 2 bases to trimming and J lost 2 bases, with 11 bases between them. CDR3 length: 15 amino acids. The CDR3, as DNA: TGTGCCAGCAGCGTGGACAGTGCTCCTGGAAACACCATATATTTT. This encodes CASSVDSAPGNTIYF.

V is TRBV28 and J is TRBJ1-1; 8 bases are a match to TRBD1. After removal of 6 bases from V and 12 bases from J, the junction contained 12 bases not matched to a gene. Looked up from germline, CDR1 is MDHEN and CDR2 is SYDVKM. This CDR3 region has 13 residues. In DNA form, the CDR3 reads TGTGCCAGCAGCAGCGGACAGGGCGGGAGACCTTTCTTT. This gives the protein CASSSGQGGRPFF.

In nucleotides, the CDR3 is TGTGCCATTTCACAGGGGGCAGCTAACTATGGCTACACCTTC. Residues: CAISQGAANYGYTF. This rearrangement joins TRBV10-3 to TRBJ1-2, with 9 bases aligning to TRBD1. Looked up from germline, CDR1 is ENHRY and CDR2 is SYGVKD. Trimming took 9 bases from V and 0 from J; bases not matched to a gene: 5. There are 14 residues in the CDR3.

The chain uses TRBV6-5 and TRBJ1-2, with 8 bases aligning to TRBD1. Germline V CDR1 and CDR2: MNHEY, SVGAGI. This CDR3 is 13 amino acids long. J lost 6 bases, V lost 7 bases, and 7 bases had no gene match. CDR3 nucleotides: TGTGCCAGCATCCAACAGGGGGGTAATGGCTACACCTTC. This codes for CASIQQGGNGYTF.

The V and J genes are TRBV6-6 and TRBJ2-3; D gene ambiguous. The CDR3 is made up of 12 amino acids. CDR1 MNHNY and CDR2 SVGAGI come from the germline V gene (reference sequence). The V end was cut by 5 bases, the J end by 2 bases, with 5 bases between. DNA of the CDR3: TGTGCCAGCAGTCGTTACACAGATACGCAGTATTTT. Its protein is CASSRYTDTQYF.

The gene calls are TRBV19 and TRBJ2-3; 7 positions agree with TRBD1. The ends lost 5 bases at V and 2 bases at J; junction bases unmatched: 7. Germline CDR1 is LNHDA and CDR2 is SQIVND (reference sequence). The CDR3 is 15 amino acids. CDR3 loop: CASSPRQGATDTQYF. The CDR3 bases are TGTGCCAGTAGTCCACGACAGGGCGCCACAGATACGCAGTATTTT.

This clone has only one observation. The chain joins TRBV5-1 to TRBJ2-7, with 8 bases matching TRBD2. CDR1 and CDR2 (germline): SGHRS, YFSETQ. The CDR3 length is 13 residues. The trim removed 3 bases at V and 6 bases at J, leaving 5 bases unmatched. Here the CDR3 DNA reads TGCGCCAGCAGCTCGGCGGGGGGCTCCGAGCAGTACTTC. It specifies CASSSAGGSEQYF.

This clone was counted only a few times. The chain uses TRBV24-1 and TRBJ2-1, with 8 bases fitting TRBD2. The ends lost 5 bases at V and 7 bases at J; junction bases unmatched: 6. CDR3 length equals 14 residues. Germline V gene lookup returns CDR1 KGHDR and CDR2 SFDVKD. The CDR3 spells CATSAGGSRNEQFF. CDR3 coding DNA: TGTGCCACCAGTGCGGGGGGGAGTAGGAATGAGCAGTTCTTC.

CDR3 sequence reads: CASNYNLGQGGNEQFF. The DNA for the CDR3 is TGTGCCAGCAATTACAACCTGGGACAGGGAGGAAATGAGCAGTTCTTC. The chain employs TRBV28 and TRBJ2-1, with TRBD1 identical over 9 bases. Germline CDR1 reads MDHEN; CDR2 reads SYDVKM. V gave up 7 bases and J gave up 7 bases; unmatched junction bases: 14. The CDR3 is 16 amino acids.

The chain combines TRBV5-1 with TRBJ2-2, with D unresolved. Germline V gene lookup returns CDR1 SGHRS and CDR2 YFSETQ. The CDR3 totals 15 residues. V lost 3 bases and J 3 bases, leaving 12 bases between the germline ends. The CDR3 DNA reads TGCGCCAGCAGCTCACGCTCATCGGACACCGGGGAGCTGTTTTTT. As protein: CASSSRSSDTGELFF.

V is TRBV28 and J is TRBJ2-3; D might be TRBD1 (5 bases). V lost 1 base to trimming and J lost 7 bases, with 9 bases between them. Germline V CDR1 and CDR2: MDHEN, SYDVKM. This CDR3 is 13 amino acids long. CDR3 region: CASSLLGRNTQYF. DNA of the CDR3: TGTGCCAGCAGTTTATTGGGGCGAAATACGCAGTATTTT.

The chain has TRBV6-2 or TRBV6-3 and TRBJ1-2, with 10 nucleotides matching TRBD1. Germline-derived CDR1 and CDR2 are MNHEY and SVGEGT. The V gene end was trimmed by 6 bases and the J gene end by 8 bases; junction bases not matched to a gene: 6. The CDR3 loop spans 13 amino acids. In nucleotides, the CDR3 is TGTGCCAGCAGCAGACAGGGGGCCCGGGGCTACACCTTC. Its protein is CASSRQGARGYTF.

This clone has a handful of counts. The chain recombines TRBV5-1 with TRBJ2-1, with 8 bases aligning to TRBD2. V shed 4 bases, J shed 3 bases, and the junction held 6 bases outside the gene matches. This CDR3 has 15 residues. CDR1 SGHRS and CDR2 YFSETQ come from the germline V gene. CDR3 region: CASSQEGTSYNEQFF. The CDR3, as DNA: TGCGCCAGCAGCCAGGAAGGGACTAGCTACAATGAGCAGTTCTTC.

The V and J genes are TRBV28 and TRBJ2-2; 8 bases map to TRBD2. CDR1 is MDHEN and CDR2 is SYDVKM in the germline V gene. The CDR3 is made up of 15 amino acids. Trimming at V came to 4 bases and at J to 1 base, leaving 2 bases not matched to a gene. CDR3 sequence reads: CASSSLAGNTGELFF. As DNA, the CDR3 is TGTGCCAGCAGTTCTCTAGCGGGGAACACCGGGGAGCTGTTTTTT.

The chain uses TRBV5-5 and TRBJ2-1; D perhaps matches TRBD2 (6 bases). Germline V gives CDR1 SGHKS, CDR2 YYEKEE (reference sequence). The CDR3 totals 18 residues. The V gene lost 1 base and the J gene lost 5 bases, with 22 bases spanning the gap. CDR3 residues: CASSLFFGGQTADNEQFF. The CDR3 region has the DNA TGTGCCAGCAGCTTGTTTTTCGGGGGTCAGACAGCCGACAATGAGCAGTTCTTC.